Below, 14 T cell receptor beta chains from the same sample are listed, as sequenced in a study of blood T cell repertoires in COVID-19. Using immunoSEQ multiplex PCR, the repertoire was profiled, and TCRdb retains in-frame clones only, with some absent. The data hold around 60,000 clones, with around 77% observed a single time. Sequenced input: peripheral blood. The receptor set was obtained from a woman in her sixties or seventies with COVID-19, enrolled during active disease.

The chain combines TRBV19 with TRBJ1-1; D perhaps matches TRBD1 (5 bases). The CDR3 extends over 14 amino acids. Trimming left V 7 bases short and J 4 bases short, with 16 bases between. From germline, CDR1 is LNHDA and CDR2 SQIVND (reference sequence). As DNA, the CDR3 is TGTGCCAGTACCCCGCAGGGCGGTCTCACTGAAGCTTTCTTT. Translation: CASTPQGGLTEAFF.

This rearrangement joins TRBV3-1 (or the pseudogene TRBV3-2) to TRBJ1-6; 7 bases line up with TRBD1. V shed 3 bases and J 8 bases; nucleotides not matched to a gene: 13. CDR3 size: 17 residues. CDR1 and CDR2 (germline): LGHDT, YNNKEL (reference sequence). CDR3 bases: TGTGCCAGCAGCCAGGGTAAGACAGGGAAAAGTCATTCACCCCTCCACTTT. It specifies CASSQGKTGKSHSPLHF.

This clone was counted between two and nine times. The chain joins TRBV5-1 to TRBJ2-5, with TRBD2 matching 16 bases. Trimming took 4 bases from V and 5 from J; bases not matched to a gene: 5. This CDR3 has 16 amino acids. Germline assignment: CDR1 SGHRS and CDR2 YFSETQ. In DNA, the CDR3 is TGCGCCAGCAGCATGGGACTAGCGGGAGGGGATGAGACCCAGTACTTC. Amino acids: CASSMGLAGGDETQYF.

This clone has just one count. This rearrangement joins TRBV6-2 or TRBV6-3 to TRBJ2-7; 7 nucleotides match TRBD1. The CDR3 totals 15 residues. The junction had 8 bases not matched to a gene; V was cut back by 6 bases and J by 0 bases. The germline gives CDR1 MNHEY, CDR2 SVGEGT. CDR3 DNA: TGTGCCAGCAGCTCGGGACAGATGAGCTCCTACGAGCAGTACTTC. Protein: CASSSGQMSSYEQYF.

The gene calls are TRBV7-2 and TRBJ1-1, with unresolved D. The CDR3 length is 13 residues. Germline loops: CDR1 SGHTA, CDR2 FQGNSA. V was cut by 6 bases and J by 4 bases, with 12 bases left in between. The CDR3 sequence is CASSTQVGTEAFF. The CDR3 DNA is TGTGCCAGCAGTACGCAGGTGGGCACTGAAGCTTTCTTT. The entire variable domain, with the rest obtained from reference TRBV7-2 and TRBJ1-1, is as follows: GAGVSQSPSNKVTEKGKDVELRCDPISGHTALYWYRQSLGQGLEFLIYFQGNSAPDKSGLPSDRFSAERTGGSVSTLTIQRTQQEDSAVYLCASSTQVGTEAFFGQGTRLTVV.

J is TRBJ2-1 and V is TRBV5-4, with 8 bases fitting TRBD2. This CDR3 region has 18 residues. The germline V gene has CDR1 SGHNT and CDR2 YYREEE (reference sequence). V was clipped by 1 base and J by 5 bases; unmatched bases: 14. The CDR3, as DNA: TGTGCCAGCAGCTTGAGGGCGGGTCCCAGCGGGGGAAACAATGAGCAGTTCTTC. Translating it yields CASSLRAGPSGGNNEQFF. The whole variable domain, filled in from reference TRBV5-4 and TRBJ2-1, reads ETGVTQSPTHLIKTRGQQVTLRCSSQSGHNTVSWYQQALGQGPQFIFQYYREEENGRGNFPPRFSGLQFPNYSSELNVNALELDDSALYLCASSLRAGPSGGNNEQFFGPGTRLTVL.

The V and J genes are TRBV6-1 and TRBJ1-6; D not certain. CDR3 size: 15 residues. V gave up 3 bases and J gave up 3 bases, with 9 bases separating them. Germline CDR1 reads MNHNS; CDR2 reads SASEGT. The CDR3 DNA is TGTGCCAGCAGTGACGGCGGCGACTATAATTCACCCCTCCACTTT. Protein sequence: CASSDGGDYNSPLHF.

This sequence joins TRBV24-1 and TRBJ1-5; 10 bases are shared with TRBD1. The CDR3 contains 15 residues. Per germline, CDR1 KGHDR and CDR2 SFDVKD. J gave up 7 bases and V 2 bases, and 4 bases lay outside the gene matches. This CDR3 is CATSDSGQGTQPQHF. The CDR3, as DNA: TGTGCCACCAGTGATTCGGGACAGGGGACCCAGCCCCAGCATTTT.

This chain connects TRBV7-9 to TRBJ1-5; 7 bases agree with TRBD1. The germline V gene encodes CDR1 SEHNR and CDR2 FQNEAQ (reference sequence). Trimming at V came to 5 bases and at J to 4 bases, leaving 5 bases not matched to a gene. This CDR3 is built from 14 residues. In DNA form, the CDR3 reads TGTGCCAGCAGCCCCTCGACAGGGAATCAGCCCCAGCATTTT. Protein: CASSPSTGNQPQHF.

This rearrangement joins TRBV28 to TRBJ2-5, with D unclear. The CDR3 is 14 residues long. V gave up 5 bases and J gave up 5 bases, with 15 bases separating them. Per the germline V gene, CDR1 is MDHEN and CDR2 is SYDVKM. CDR3 sequence: CASSPPGSRETQYF. CDR3 coding DNA: TGTGCCAGCAGTCCCCCTGGTTCCCGGGAGACCCAGTACTTC.

This clone was picked up many times. The chain couples TRBV25-1 to TRBJ1-4, with unresolved D. Germline lookup yields CDR1 MGHDK and CDR2 SYGVNS. V lost 2 bases, J lost 2 bases, and 9 bases lay in between. This CDR3 has 15 amino acids. CDR3 DNA sequence: TGTGCCAGCAGTGAAGAAGGACTGACTAATGAAAAACTGTTTTTT. Its translation is CASSEEGLTNEKLFF.

In regard to this clone: The same CDR3 can be traced to other DNA sequences in this sample. This chain joins TRBV7-2 and TRBJ2-3, with 11 bases fitting TRBD2. The CDR3 contains 16 residues. The V and J ends lost 1 base and 6 bases, in that order; junction bases with no gene match: 6. Per the germline V gene, CDR1 is SGHTA and CDR2 is FQGNSA. The CDR3 DNA reads TGTGCCAGCAGCTTAGTTAGCGGGGGGGCAGGCGATACGCAGTATTTT. Translating it yields CASSLVSGGAGDTQYF.

The V call is TRBV11-2, the J call TRBJ1-2; 8 nucleotides line up with TRBD1. The V and J ends lost 4 bases and 4 bases, in that order; junction bases with no gene match: 14. The CDR3 is made up of 17 amino acids. CDR1 is SGHAT and CDR2 is FQNNGV in the germline V gene. The CDR3, as DNA: TGTGCCAGCAGCTACGGGACAGGTGATAAGGGACCCTATGGCTACACCTTC. Its translation: CASSYGTGDKGPYGYTF.

Here the CDR3 DNA reads TGCGCCAGCAGCCAAGGGGGAGGCTATGGCTACACCTTC. Amino acid sequence: CASSQGGGYGYTF. The chain joins TRBV4-1 to TRBJ1-2; D gene ambiguous. This CDR3 comprises 13 residues. Germline V gene data show CDR1 as MGHRA and CDR2 as YSYEKL. The ends were cut back, 1 base at V and 4 bases at J, with 7 bases in the middle.